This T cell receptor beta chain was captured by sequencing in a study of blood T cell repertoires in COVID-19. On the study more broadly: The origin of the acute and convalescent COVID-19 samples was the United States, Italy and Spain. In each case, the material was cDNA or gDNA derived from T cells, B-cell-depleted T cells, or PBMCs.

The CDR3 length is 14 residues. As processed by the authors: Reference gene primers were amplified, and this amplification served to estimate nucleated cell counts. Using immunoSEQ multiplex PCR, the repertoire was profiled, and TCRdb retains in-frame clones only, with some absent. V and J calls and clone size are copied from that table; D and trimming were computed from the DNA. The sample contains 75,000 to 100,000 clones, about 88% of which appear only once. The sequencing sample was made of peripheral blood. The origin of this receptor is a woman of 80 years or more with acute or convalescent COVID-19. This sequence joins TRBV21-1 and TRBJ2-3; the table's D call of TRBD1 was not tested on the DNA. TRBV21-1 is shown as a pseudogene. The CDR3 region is CASSPRQGTDTQYF. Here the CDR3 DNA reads TGTGCCAGCAGCCCGCGACAGGGCACAGATACGCAGTATTTT.